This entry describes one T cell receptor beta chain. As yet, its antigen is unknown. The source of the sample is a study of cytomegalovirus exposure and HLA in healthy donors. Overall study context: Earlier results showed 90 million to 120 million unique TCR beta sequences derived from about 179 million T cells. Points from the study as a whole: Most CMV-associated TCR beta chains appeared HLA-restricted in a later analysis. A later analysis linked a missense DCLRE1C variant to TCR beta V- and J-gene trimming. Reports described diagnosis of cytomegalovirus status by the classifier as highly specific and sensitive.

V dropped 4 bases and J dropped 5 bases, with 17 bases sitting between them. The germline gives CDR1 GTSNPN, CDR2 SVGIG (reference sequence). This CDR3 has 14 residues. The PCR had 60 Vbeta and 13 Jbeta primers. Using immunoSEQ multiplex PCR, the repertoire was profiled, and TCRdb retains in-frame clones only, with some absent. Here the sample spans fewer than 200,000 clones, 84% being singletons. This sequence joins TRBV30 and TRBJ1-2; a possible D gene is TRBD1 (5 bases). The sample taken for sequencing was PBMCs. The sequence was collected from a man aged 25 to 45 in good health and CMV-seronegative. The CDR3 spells CAWTMKGPEYGYTF. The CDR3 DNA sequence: TGTGCCTGGACAATGAAGGGGCCTGAATATGGCTACACCTTC.